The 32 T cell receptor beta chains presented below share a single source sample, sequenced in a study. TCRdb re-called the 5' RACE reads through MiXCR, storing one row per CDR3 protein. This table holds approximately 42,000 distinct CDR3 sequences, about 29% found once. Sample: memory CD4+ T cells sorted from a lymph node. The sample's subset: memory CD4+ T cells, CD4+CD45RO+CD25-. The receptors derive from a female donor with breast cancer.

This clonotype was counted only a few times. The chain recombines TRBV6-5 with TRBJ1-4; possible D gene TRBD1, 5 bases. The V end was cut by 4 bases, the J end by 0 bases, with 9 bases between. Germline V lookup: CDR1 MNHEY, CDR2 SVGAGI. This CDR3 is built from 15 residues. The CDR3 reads CASSLDTATNEKLFF. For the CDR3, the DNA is TGTGCCAGCAGTTTGGACACAGCAACTAATGAAAAACTGTTTTTT.

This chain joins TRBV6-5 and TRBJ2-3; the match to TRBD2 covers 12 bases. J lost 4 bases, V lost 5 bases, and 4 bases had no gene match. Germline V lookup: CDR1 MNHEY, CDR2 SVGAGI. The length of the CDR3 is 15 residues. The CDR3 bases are TGTGCCAGCAGTCCGCGACTAGCGGGAGCAGATACGCAGTATTTT. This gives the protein CASSPRLAGADTQYF.

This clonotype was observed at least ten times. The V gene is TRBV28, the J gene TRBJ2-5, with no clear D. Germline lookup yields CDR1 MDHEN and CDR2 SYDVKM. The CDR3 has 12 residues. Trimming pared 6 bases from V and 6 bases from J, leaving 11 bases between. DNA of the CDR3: TGTGCCAGCAGCCCCATTGAACAGACCCAGTACTTC. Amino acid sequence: CASSPIEQTQYF.

Written as DNA, the CDR3 is TGCGCCAGCAGCTCCGACGGCCGTAGCAATCAGCCCCAGCATTTT. This sequence encodes CASSSDGRSNQPQHF. This chain uses TRBV5-1 with TRBJ1-5, with D unresolved. Trimming cost V 3 bases and J 0 bases, with 10 bases left between them. Germline CDR1 is SGHRS and CDR2 is YFSETQ. This CDR3 spans 15 amino acids. Combining the CDR3 with reference TRBV5-1 and TRBJ1-5 gives the whole variable domain KAGVTQTPRYLIKTRGQQVTLSCSPISGHRSVSWYQQTPGQGLQFLFEYFSETQRNKGNFPGRFSGRQFSNSRSEMNVSTLELGDSALYLCASSSDGRSNQPQHFGDGTRLSIL.

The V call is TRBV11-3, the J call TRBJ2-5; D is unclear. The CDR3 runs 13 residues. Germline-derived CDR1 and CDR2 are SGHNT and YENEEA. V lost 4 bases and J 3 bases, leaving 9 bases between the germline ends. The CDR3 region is CASSYAPKETQYF. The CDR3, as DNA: TGTGCCAGCAGCTATGCCCCAAAAGAGACCCAGTACTTC. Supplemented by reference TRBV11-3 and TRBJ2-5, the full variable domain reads EAGVVQSPRYKIIEKKQPVAFWCNPISGHNTLYWYLQNLGQGPELLIRYENEEAVDDSQLPKDRFSAERLKGVDSTLKIQPAELGDSAVYLCASSYAPKETQYFGPGTRLLVL.

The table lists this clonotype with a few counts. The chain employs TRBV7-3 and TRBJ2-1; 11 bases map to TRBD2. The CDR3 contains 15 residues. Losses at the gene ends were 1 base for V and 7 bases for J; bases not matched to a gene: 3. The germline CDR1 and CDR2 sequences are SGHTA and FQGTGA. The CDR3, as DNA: TGTGCCAGCAGCTTAATTACTAGCGGGAGAAATGAGCAGTTCTTC. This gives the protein CASSLITSGRNEQFF.

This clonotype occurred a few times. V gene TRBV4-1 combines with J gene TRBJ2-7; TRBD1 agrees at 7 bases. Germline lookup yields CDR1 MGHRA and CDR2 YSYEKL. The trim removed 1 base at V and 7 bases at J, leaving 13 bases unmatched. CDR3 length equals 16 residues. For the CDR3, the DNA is TGCGCCAGCAGCCAAGTTTTTAGGGGGCGAGTGGGGGAGCAGTACTTC. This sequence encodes CASSQVFRGRVGEQYF.

CDR3 DNA: TGTGCCAGCAGCTTAAACACCGGGGAGCTGTTTTTT. As protein: CASSLNTGELFF. The V gene is TRBV7-3, the J gene TRBJ2-2, with D unclear. The CDR3 covers 12 residues. V was trimmed by 1 base and J by 3 bases, leaving 0 bases between them. From germline, CDR1 is SGHTA and CDR2 FQGTGA. The complete variable domain, with remaining parts taken from reference TRBV7-3 and TRBJ2-2, reads GAGVSQTPSNKVTEKGKYVELRCDPISGHTALYWYRQSLGQGPEFLIYFQGTGAADDSGLPNDRFFAVRPEGSVSTLKIQRTERGDSAVYLCASSLNTGELFFGEGSRLTVL.

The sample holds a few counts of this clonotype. The CDR3 spells CSASMAGASTDTQYF. The DNA for the CDR3 is TGCAGTGCTAGTATGGCGGGAGCTAGCACAGATACGCAGTATTTT. This chain links TRBV20-1 with TRBJ2-3; 7 positions agree with TRBD2. The trim removed 3 bases at V and 0 bases at J, leaving 6 bases unmatched. CDR1 is DFQATT, CDR2 SNEGSKA, per germline (reference sequence). The CDR3 runs to 15 residues.

CDR3 amino acids: CASSPTGRHQPQHF. DNA of the CDR3: TGCGCCAGCAGCCCGACAGGGCGTCATCAGCCCCAGCATTTT. V is TRBV5-1 and J is TRBJ1-5; 7 bases agree with TRBD1. There are 14 residues in the CDR3. The V gene end was trimmed by 4 bases and the J gene end by 5 bases; junction bases not matched to a gene: 6. The germline V gene has CDR1 SGHRS and CDR2 YFSETQ.

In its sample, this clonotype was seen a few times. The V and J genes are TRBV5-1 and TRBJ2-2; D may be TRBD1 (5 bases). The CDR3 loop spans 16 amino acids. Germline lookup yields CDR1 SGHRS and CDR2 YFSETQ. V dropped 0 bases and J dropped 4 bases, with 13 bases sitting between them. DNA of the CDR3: TGCGCCAGCAGCTTGGTAGCAGGGCGGATCACCGGGGAGCTGTTTTTT. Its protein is CASSLVAGRITGELFF.

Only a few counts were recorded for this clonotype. This chain's CDR3 is CATSRGGYGYTF. CDR3 sequence (DNA): TGTGCCACCAGCAGAGGTGGCTATGGCTACACCTTC. The V call is TRBV15, the J call TRBJ1-2; no clear D gene. Germline loops: CDR1 LNHNV, CDR2 YYDKDF (reference sequence). Trimming removed 1 base at V and 4 bases at J, with 4 bases between. The CDR3 consists of 12 residues. Together with reference TRBV15 and TRBJ1-2, the CDR3 gives the full variable domain: DAMVIQNPRYQVTQFGKPVTLSCSQTLNHNVMYWYQQKSSQAPKLLFHYYDKDFNNEADTPDNFQSRRPNTSFCFLDIRSPGLGDTAMYLCATSRGGYGYTFGSGTRLTVV.

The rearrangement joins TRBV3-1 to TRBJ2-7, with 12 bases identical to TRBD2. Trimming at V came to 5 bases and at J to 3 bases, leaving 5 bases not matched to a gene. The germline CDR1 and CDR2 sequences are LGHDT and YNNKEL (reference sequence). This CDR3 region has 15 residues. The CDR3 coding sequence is TGTGCCAGCAGCTCAAGACTAGCGGGGGACTACGAGCAGTACTTC. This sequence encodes CASSSRLAGDYEQYF.

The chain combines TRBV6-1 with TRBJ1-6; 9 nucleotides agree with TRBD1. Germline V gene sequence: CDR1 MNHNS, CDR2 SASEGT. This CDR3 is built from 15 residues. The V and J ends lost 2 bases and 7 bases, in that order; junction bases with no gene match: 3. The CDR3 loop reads CASSEWDRVNSPLHF. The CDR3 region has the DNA TGTGCCAGCAGTGAATGGGACAGGGTCAATTCACCCCTCCACTTT.

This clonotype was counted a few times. The CDR3 sequence: CASRPKIIRDRGPYEQYF. The DNA of the CDR3 is TGTGCCAGCAGACCAAAAATCATCCGGGACAGGGGTCCCTACGAGCAGTACTTC. The gene calls are TRBV6-2 or TRBV6-3 and TRBJ2-7; 10 nucleotides align to TRBD1. The V and J ends lost 6 bases and 2 bases, in that order; junction bases with no gene match: 16. The CDR3 sequence is 18 residues long. CDR1 and CDR2 from the germline V gene are MNHEY and SVGEGT.

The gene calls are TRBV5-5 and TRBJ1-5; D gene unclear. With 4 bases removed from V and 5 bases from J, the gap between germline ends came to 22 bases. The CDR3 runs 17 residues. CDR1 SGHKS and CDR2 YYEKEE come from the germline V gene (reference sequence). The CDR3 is CASSPVLQWKRDQPQHF. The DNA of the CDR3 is TGTGCCAGCAGCCCCGTACTACAATGGAAGCGGGATCAGCCCCAGCATTTT.

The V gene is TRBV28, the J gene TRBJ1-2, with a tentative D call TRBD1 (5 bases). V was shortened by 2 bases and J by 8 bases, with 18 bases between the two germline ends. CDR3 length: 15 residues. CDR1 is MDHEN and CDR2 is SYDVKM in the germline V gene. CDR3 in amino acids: CASSLRGLLEGGYTF. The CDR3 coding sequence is TGTGCCAGCAGTTTACGGGGACTATTAGAGGGAGGCTACACCTTC.

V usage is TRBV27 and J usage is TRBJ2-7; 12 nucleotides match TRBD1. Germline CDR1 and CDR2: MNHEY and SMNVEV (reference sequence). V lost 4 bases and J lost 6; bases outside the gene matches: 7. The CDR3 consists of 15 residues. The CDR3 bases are TGTGCCAGCAGTTCACCGGGACAGGGGGCCGGCGAGCAGTACTTC. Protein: CASSSPGQGAGEQYF.

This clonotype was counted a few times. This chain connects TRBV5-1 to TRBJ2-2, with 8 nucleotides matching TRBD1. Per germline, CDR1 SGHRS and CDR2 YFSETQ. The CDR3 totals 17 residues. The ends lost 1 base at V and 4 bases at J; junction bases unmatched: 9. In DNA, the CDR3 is TGCGCCAGCAGCTTGTATGGGACAGGTGATCGCACCGGGGAGCTGTTTTTT. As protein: CASSLYGTGDRTGELFF.

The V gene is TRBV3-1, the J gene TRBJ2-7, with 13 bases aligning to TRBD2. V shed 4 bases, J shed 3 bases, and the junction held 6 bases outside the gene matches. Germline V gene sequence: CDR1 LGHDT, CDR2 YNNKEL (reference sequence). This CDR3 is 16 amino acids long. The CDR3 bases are TGTGCCAGCAGCCCGACTAGCGGGAGGCAGTACTACGAGCAGTACTTC. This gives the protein CASSPTSGRQYYEQYF.

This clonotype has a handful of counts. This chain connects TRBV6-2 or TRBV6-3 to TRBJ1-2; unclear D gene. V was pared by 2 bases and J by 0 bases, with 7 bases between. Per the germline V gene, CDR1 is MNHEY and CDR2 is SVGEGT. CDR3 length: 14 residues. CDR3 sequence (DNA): TGTGCCAGCAGTTACATGGGATCTAACTATGGCTACACCTTC. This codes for CASSYMGSNYGYTF.

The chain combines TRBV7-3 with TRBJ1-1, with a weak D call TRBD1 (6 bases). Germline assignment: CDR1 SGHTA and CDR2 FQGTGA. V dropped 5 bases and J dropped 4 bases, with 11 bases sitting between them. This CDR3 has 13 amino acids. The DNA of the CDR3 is TGTGCCAGCAGCCAGGGGTGGGGCACTGAAGCTTTCTTT. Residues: CASSQGWGTEAFF. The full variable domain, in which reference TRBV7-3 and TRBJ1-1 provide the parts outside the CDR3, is GAGVSQTPSNKVTEKGKYVELRCDPISGHTALYWYRQSLGQGPEFLIYFQGTGAADDSGLPNDRFFAVRPEGSVSTLKIQRTERGDSAVYLCASSQGWGTEAFFGQGTRLTVV.

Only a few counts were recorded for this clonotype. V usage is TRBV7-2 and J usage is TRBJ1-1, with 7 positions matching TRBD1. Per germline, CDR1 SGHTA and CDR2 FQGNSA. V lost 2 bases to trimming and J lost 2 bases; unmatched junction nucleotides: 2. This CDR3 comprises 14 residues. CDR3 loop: CASSLRDSNTEAFF. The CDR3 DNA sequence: TGTGCCAGCAGCTTAAGGGACAGTAACACTGAAGCTTTCTTT.

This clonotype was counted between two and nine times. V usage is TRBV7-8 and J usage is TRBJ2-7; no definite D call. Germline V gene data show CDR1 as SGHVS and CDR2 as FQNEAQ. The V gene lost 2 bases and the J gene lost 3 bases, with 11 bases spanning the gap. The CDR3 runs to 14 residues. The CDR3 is CASSLLRTNYEQYF. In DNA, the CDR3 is TGTGCCAGCAGCTTATTGAGGACCAACTACGAGCAGTACTTC.

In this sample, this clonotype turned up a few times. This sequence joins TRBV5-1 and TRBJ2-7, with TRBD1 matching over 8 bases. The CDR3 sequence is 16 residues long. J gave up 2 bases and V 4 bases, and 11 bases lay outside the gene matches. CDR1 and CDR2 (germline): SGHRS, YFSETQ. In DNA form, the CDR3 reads TGCGCCAGCAGCCCGGCTCAGGGACAGGTTACCTACGAGCAGTACTTC. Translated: CASSPAQGQVTYEQYF. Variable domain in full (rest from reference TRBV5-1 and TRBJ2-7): KAGVTQTPRYLIKTRGQQVTLSCSPISGHRSVSWYQQTPGQGLQFLFEYFSETQRNKGNFPGRFSGRQFSNSRSEMNVSTLELGDSALYLCASSPAQGQVTYEQYFGPGTRLTVT.

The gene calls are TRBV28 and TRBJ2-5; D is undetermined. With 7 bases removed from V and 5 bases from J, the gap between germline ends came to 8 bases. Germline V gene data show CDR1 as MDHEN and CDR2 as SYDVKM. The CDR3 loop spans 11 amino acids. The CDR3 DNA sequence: TGTGCCAGCAACAAACGGGAGACCCAGTACTTC. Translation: CASNKRETQYF.

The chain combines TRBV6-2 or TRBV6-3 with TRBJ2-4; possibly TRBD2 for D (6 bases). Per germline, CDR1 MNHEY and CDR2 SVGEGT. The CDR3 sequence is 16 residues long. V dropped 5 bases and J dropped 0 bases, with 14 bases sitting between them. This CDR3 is CASSVGGDLAKNIQYF. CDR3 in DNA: TGTGCCAGCAGTGTCGGGGGTGACTTAGCCAAAAACATTCAGTACTTC.

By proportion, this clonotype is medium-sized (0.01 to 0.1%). The DNA for the CDR3 is TGTGCCAGCAGTTACGGCGGGGCCGGGGGGGCCTACGAGCAGTACTTC. Its translation: CASSYGGAGGAYEQYF. V and J are TRBV6-5 and TRBJ2-7; 8 bases fit TRBD2. CDR1 is MNHEY, CDR2 SVGAGI, per germline. V shed 2 bases and J 2 bases; nucleotides not matched to a gene: 8. The CDR3 spans 16 residues.

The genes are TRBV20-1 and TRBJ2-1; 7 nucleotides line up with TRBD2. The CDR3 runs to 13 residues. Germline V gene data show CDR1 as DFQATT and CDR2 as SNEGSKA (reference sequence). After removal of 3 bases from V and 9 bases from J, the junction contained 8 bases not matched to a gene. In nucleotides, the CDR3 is TGCAGTGCTAGGGGCGGGAGTATCGCTGAGCAGTTCTTC. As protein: CSARGGSIAEQFF.

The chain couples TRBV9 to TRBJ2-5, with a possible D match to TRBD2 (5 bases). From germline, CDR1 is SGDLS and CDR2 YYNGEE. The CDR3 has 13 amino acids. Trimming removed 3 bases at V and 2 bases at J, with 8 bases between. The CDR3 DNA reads TGTGCCAGCAGCGGTGACTATCAAGAGACCCAGTACTTC. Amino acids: CASSGDYQETQYF.

CDR3 amino acids: CSARDNKGPGELFF. DNA for the CDR3: TGCAGTGCTAGAGATAACAAGGGGCCCGGGGAGCTGTTTTTT. The chain joins TRBV20-1 to TRBJ2-2; tentatively, D is TRBD1 (5 bases). CDR1 and CDR2 (germline): DFQATT, SNEGSKA (reference sequence). The V and J ends lost 0 bases and 6 bases respectively, with 11 bases between them. The CDR3 runs 14 residues.

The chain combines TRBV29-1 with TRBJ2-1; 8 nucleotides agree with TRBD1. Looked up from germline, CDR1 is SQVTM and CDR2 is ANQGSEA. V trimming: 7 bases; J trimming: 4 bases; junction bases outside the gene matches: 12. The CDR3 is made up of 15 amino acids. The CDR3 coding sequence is TGCAGCGGGGGATGGACAGGGTCTTCATACAATGAGCAGTTCTTC. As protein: CSGGWTGSSYNEQFF.